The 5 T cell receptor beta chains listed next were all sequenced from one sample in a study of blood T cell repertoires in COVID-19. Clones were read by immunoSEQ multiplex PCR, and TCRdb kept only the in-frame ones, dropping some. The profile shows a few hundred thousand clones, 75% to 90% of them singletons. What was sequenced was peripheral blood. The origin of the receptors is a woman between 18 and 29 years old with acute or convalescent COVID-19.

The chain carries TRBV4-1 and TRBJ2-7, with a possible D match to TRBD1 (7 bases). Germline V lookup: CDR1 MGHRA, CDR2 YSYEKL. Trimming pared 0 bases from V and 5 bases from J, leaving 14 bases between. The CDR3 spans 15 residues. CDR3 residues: CASSQDDREVDEQYF. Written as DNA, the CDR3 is TGCGCCAGCAGCCAAGATGACAGGGAGGTCGACGAGCAGTACTTC.

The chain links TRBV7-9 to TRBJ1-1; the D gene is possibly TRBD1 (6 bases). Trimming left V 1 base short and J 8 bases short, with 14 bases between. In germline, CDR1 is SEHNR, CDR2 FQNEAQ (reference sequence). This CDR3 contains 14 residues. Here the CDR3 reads CASSLDAGVAEAFF. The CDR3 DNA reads TGTGCCAGCAGCTTAGATGCAGGGGTGGCGGAAGCTTTCTTT.

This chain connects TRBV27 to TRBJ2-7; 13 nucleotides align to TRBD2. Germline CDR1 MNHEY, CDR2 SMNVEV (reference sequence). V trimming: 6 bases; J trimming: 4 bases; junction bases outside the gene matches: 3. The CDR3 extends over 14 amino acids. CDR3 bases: TGTGCCAGCAGCCCACTAGCGGGAGGGTACGAGCAGTACTTC. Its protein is CASSPLAGGYEQYF.

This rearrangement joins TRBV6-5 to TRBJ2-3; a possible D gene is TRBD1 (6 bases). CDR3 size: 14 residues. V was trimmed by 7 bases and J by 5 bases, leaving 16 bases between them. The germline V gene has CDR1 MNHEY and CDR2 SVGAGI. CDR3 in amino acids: CASTQNFRGDTQYF. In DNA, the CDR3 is TGTGCCAGCACCCAGAATTTCAGGGGAGATACGCAGTATTTT.

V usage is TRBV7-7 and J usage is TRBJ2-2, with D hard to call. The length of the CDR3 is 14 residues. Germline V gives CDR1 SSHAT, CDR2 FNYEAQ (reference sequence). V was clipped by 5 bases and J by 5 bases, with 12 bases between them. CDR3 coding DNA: TGTGCCAGCAGCCCCGCAACGAGAACCGGGGAGCTGTTTTTT. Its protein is CASSPATRTGELFF.